One TCR beta chain is described in this entry. The antigen this receptor binds is unknown. There are no base qualities to consult, and no much larger clone falls within one base. The source of the sample is a study of blood T cells in healthy people across ages (dated by TCRdb to 2015 to 2017). In terms of the full investigation: In model experiments, roughly one uniquely barcoded TCR beta cDNA molecule per two T cells was captured by template switching. The donors were split into four age groups: young (average about 15 years), middle-aged (around 37), aged (over 55) and long-lived (approximately 89). To avoid experimental bias, donors of different ages were spread randomly across the sequencing lanes. The study analyzed two additional independent replicas of 1 million unique cDNA reads from the same blood draw for two donors, one aged 18 to 30 and one aged 80 or older. To track age-related changes in TCR beta repertoire diversity, the study relied on deep sequencing normalized with unique cDNA molecular identifiers. Beyond this particular receptor, the publication reports: A strong correlation was found between observed TCR beta diversity and the percentage of naive T cells measured by flow cytometry. Compared with the aged group, more naive CD4+ T cells, fewer expanded clones and increased TCR diversity were shown by the long-lived group, suggesting age selection. Estimates of total diversity based on one million sequenced T cells were regarded as lower bounds and as underestimates. Donor CMV infection status was unknown, potentially confounding age-related changes in expanded clonotypes. As age increased, observed TCR beta diversity per million T cells dropped in a roughly linear way, and a significant reduction was already evident by age 40. Since profiling was done on bulk unsorted PBMCs, naive and antigen-experienced compartments could not be conclusively compared.

From the cysteine up to the phenylalanine, the CDR3 has a length of 13 residues. Just the 39-base CDR3 DNA is kept, in frame starting at base 1. V and J are truncated by 6 bases and 5 bases respectively, leaving an intervening sequence of 11 bases. CDR1 and CDR2, looked up from the germline V gene, are SGHTA and FQGNSA. Receptor libraries were prepared by 5' RACE. Sequencing instrument: Illumina HiSeq 2500. The second PCR ran for about 7 to 11 cycles and used a J-beta primer mix along with a sample-barcoded 5' primer. Each TCR beta cDNA molecule received a unique molecular identifier from a template-switch 5' adaptor carrying 12 random nucleotides. At least 3 million CDR3-containing paired-end reads were obtained from each sample. First-strand cDNA was synthesized from all RNA with the Mint cDNA synthesis kit, primed by a TRBC-specific oligonucleotide. Following uracil-DNA glycosylase treatment, a first 18-cycle PCR with universal primers M1SS and BC2_uni_R was performed on all cDNA. In the original analysis: For normalization, 1 million high-quality reads were randomly selected from each sample, with every read carrying a distinct molecular identifier. Instead of being binned into consensus sequences, reads with shared molecular identifiers were discarded. MiTCR, with a Q25 quality threshold and the strictest error-elimination algorithm, was used for CDR3 identification, clonotype clustering and error correction. Lower-bound total TCR beta diversity was estimated with a nonparametric unseen species model using Euler transformation. Through fastp at Q25 and MiXCR, TCRdb rebuilt clones from the public reads, retaining in-frame beta chains. Duplicate CDR3 protein sequences are folded into a single record with the most common DNA and genes. The V and J calls here are based on TCRdb, not the publication. In all, the sample holds hundreds of thousands of distinct CDR3 sequences, and around 52% of those were seen once. Of the sample, roughly 14% is held by the ten largest clones.

Systemically healthy Caucasian individuals from Russia, some 40 in total and aged about 6 to 95 years, were included as donors. About 9.6 milliliters of peripheral blood were collected from each donor into EDTA-treated Vacutainer tubes. Ficoll-Paque density-gradient centrifugation was used to isolate PBMCs, with at least 7 million per sample. Trizol reagent was used to extract total RNA from the PBMCs, yielding at least 5.5 micrograms per sample. For every donor, an aliquot of PBMCs went through flow cytometry to measure the percentages of naive CD45RAhigh/CD27high T cells. This receptor was identified in a woman aged 80 or over in good health. The sequence joins TRBV7-2 to TRBJ2-1, with the D gene too uncertain to name. Sequencing was carried out using blood. The nucleotide sequence is given as TGTGCCAGCAGTTCCAGGATCCACAATGAGCAGTTCTTC. This sequence encodes CASSSRIHNEQFF.